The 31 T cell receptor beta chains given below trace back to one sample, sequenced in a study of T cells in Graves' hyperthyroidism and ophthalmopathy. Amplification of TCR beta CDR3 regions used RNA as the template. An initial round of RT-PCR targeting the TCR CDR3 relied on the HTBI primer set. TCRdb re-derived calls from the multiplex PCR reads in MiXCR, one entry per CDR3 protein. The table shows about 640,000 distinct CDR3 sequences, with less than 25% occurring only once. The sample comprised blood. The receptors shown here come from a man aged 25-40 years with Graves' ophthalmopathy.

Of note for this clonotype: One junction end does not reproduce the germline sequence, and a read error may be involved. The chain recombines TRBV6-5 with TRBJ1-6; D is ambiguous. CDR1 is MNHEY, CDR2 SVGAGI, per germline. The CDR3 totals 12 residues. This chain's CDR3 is CASNYGDSPLHF. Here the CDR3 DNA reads TGTGCCAGCAATTACGGCGATTCACCCCTCCACTTT.

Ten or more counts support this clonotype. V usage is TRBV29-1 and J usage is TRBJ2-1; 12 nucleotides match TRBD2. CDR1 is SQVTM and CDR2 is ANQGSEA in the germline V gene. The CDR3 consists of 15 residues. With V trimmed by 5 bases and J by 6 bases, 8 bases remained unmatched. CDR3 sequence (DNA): TGCAGCGTTAGTACTCTAGCGGGAGGGCTCAATGAGCAGTTCTTC. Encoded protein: CSVSTLAGGLNEQFF.

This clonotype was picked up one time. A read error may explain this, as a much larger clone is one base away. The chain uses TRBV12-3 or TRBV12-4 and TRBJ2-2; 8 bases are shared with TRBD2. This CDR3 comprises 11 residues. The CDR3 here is CASSTSGGLFF. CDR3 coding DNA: TGTGCCAGCAGCACGAGCGGGGGGCTGTTTTTT.

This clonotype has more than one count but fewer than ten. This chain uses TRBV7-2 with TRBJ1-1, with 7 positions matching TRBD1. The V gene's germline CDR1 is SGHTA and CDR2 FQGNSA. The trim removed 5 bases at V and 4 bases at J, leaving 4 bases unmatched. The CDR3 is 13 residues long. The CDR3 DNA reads TGTGCCAGCAGCCAGGGGGGGGCCACTGAAGCTTTCTTT. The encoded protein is CASSQGGATEAFF.

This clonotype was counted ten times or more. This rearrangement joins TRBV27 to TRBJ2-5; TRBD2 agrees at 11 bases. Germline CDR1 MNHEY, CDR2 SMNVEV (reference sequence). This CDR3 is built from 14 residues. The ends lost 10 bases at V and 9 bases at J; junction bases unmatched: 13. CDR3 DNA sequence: TGTGCCACAGGGACTAGCGGTGACCATCGGGCCCAGTACTTC. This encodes CATGTSGDHRAQYF.

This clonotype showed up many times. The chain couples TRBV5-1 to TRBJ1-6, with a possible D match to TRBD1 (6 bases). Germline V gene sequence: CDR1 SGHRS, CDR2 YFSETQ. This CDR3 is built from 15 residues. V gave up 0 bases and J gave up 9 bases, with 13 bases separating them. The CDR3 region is CASSLAGQGRSPLHF. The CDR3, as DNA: TGCGCCAGCAGCTTGGCTGGGCAGGGGCGTTCACCCCTCCACTTT.

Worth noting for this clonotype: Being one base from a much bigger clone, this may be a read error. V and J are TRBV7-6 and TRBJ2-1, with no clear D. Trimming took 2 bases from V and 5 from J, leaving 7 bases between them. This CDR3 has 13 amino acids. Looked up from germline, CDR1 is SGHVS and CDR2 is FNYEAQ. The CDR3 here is CASSLLLDNEQFF. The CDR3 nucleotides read TGTGCCAGCAGCTTATTACTGGACAATGAGCAGTTCTTC. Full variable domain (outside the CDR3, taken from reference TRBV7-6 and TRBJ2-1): GAGVSQSPRYKVTKRGQDVALRCDPISGHVSLYWYRQALGQGPEFLTYFNYEAQQDKSGLPNDRFSAERPEGSISTLTIQRTEQRDSAMYRCASSLLLDNEQFFGPGTRLTVL.

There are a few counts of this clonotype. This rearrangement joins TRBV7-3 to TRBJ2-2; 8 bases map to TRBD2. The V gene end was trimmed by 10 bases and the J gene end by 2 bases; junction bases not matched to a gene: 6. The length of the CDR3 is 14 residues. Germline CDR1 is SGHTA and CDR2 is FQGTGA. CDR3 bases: TGTGCCACCCAACTAGCGGAAAACACCGGGGAGCTGTTTTTT. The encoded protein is CATQLAENTGELFF.

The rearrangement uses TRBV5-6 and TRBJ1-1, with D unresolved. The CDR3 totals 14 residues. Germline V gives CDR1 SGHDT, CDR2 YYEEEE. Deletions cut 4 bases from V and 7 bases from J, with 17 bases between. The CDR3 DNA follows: TGTGCCAGCAGCCAAATCTCGAAGTCCAGTGAAGCTTTCTTT. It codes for CASSQISKSSEAFF.

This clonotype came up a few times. This CDR3 reads CASSSVRTDSSNQPQHF. The DNA for the CDR3 is TGTGCCAGCAGTTCCGTTCGGACAGATTCTAGCAATCAGCCCCAGCATTTT. This sequence joins TRBV28 and TRBJ1-5; tentative D call: TRBD1 (6 bases). CDR1 and CDR2 from the germline V gene are MDHEN and SYDVKM. This CDR3 is 17 amino acids long. V lost 4 bases and J 0 bases, leaving 16 bases between the germline ends.

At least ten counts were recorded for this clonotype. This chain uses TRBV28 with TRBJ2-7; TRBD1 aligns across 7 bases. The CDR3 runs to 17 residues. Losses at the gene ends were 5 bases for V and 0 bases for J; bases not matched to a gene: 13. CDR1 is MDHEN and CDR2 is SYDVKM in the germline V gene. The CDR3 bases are TGTGCCAGCAGTCCTGGGACAGTTTTGGGGCACTCCTACGAGCAGTACTTC. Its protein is CASSPGTVLGHSYEQYF.

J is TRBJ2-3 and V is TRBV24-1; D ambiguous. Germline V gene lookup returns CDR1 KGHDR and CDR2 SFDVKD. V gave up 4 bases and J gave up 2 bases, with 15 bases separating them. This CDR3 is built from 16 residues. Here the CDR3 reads CATSEAAKGNTDTQYF. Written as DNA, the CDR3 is TGTGCCACCAGTGAAGCTGCAAAGGGCAACACAGATACGCAGTATTTT.

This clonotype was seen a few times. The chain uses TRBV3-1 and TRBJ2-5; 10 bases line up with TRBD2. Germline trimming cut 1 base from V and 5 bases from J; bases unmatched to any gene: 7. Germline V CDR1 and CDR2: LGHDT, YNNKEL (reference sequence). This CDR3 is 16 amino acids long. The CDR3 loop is CASSQGSGRAWETQYF. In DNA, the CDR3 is TGTGCCAGCAGCCAAGGGAGCGGGAGGGCTTGGGAGACCCAGTACTTC.

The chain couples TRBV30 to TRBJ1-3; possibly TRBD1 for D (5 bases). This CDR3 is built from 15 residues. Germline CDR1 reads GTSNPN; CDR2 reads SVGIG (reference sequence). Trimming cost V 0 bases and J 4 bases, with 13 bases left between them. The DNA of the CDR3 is TGTGCCTGGAGTGTAGACAGAGCGAGGGGAAACACCATATATTTT. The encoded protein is CAWSVDRARGNTIYF.

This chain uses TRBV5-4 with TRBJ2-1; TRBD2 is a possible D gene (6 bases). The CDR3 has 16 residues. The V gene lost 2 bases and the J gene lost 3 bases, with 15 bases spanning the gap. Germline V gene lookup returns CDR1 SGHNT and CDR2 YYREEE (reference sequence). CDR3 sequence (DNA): TGTGCCAGCAGCTTCACGGGACTGGTTATCTACAATGAGCAGTTCTTC. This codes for CASSFTGLVIYNEQFF.

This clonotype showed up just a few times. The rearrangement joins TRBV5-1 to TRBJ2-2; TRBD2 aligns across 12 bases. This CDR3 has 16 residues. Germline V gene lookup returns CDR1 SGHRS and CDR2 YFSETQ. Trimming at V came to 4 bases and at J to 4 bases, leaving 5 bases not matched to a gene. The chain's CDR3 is CASSQTSGSGTGELFF. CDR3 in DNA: TGCGCCAGCAGCCAGACTAGCGGGAGTGGCACCGGGGAGCTGTTTTTT.

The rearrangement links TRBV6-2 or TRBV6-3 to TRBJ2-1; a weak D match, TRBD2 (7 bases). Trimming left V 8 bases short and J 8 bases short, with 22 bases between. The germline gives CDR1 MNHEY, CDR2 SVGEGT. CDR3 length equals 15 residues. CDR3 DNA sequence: TGTGCCAGCGCTCAGGGGATTAGCGGGTCCGATGAGCAGTTCTTC. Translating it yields CASAQGISGSDEQFF.

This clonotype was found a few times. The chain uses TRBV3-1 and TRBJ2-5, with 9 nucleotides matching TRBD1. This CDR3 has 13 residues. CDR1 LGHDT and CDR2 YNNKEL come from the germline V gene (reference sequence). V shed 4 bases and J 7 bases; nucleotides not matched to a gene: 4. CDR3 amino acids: CASSPGQGATQYF. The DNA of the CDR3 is TGTGCCAGCAGCCCGGGACAGGGTGCGACCCAGTACTTC.

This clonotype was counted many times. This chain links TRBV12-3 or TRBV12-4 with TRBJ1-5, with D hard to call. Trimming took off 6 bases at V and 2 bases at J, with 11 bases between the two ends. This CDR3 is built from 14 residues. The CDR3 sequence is CASSFRGGNQPQHF. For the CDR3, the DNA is TGTGCCAGCAGCTTCCGGGGTGGCAATCAGCCCCAGCATTTT.

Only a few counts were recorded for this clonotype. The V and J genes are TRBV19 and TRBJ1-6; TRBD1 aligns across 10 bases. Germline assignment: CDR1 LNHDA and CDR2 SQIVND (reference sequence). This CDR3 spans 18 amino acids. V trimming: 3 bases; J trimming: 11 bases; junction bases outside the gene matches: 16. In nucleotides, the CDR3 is TGTGCCAGTAGTATTTGGGAACCGGGACAGGGGATCCGTCCACCCCTCCACTTT. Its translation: CASSIWEPGQGIRPPLHF.

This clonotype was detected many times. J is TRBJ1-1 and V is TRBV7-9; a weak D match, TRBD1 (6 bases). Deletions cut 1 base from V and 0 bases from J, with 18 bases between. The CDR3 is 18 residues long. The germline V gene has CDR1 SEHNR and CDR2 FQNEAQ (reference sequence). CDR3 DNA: TGTGCCAGCAGCTTAGGATGGTTCGCCGGACAGTTGAACACTGAAGCTTTCTTT. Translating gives CASSLGWFAGQLNTEAFF.

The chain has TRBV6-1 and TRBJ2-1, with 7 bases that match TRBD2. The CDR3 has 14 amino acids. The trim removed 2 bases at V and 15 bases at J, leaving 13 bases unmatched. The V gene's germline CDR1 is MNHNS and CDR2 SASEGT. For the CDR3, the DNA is TGTGCCAGCAGTGAATCGGAGTTCGCGGGAGTGCCGTTCTTC. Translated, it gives CASSESEFAGVPFF.

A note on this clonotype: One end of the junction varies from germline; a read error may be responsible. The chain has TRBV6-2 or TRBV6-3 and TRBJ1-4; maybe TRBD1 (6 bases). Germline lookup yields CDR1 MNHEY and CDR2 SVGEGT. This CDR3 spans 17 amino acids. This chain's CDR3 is CASSYLFRTEGNGKLFF. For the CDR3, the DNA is TGTGCCAGCAGTTACCTTTTCCGGACAGAGGGTAATGGAAAACTGTTTTTT.

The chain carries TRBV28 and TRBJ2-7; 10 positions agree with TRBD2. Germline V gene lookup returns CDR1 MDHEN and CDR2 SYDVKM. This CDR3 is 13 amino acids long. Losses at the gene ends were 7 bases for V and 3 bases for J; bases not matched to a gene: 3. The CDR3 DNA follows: TGTGCCAGCAAGGGACTAGCGCGCTACGAGCAGTACTTC. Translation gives CASKGLARYEQYF.

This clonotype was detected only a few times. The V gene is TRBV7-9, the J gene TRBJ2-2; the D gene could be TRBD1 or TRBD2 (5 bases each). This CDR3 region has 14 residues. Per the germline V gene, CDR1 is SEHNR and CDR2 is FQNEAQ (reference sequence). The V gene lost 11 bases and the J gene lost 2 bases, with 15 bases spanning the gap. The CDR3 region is CAHPNGANTGELFF. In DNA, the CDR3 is TGTGCCCACCCAAACGGGGCCAACACCGGGGAGCTGTTTTTT.

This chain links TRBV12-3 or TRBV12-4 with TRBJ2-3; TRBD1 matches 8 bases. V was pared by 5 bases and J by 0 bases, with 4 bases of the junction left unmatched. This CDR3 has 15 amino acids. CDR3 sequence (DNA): TGTGCCAGCAGTACCCAGGGGGCCAGCACAGATACGCAGTATTTT. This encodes CASSTQGASTDTQYF.

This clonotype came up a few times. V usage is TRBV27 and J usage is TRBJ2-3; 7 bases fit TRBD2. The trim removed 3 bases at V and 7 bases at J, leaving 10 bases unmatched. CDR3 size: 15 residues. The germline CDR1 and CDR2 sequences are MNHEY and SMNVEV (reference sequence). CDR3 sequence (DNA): TGTGCCAGCAGTTTTCAAGGCCACGGGAGGAATACGCAGTATTTT. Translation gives CASSFQGHGRNTQYF.

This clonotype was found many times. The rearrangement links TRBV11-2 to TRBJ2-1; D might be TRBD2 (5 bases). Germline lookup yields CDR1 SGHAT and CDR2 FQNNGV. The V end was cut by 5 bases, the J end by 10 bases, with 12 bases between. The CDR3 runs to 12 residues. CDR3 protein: CASSILTREQFF. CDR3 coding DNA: TGTGCCAGCAGCATCCTAACTAGAGAGCAGTTCTTC.

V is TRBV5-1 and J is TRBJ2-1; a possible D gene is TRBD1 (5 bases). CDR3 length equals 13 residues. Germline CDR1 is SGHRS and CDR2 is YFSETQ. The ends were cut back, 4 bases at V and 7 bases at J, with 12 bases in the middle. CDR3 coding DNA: TGCGCCAGCAGCCTCTCGACAGAGAATGAGCAGTTCTTC. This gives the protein CASSLSTENEQFF.

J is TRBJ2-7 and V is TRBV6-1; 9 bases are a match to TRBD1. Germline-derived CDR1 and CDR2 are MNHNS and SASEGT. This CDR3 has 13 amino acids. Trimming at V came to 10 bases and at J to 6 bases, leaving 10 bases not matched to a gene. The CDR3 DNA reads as TGTGCCACCGCCCCAGGACAGGGGCGCGAGCAGTACTTC. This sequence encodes CATAPGQGREQYF.

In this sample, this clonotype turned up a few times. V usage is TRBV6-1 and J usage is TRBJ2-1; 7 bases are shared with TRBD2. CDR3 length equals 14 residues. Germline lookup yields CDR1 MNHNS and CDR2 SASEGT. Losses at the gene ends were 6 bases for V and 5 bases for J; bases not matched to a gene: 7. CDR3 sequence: CASRPAGVNNEQFF. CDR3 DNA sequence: TGTGCCAGCAGACCCGCGGGAGTGAACAATGAGCAGTTCTTC.